Only a few counts were recorded for the clone carrying this TCR beta chain. Its matching antigen is unknown. With 4 bases clipped from V and 10 bases from J, the junction kept 9 bases outside the gene matches. CDR1 and CDR2 (germline): SGHNT, YYREEE (reference sequence). The CDR3 runs to 13 residues. Vbeta (60) and Jbeta (13) primers were used in the PCR. Study processing details: Counted up in a later analysis, unique TCR beta chains came to around 80 million, with around 11 million shared. Clones were read by immunoSEQ multiplex PCR, and TCRdb kept only the in-frame ones, dropping some. V, J and clone size derive from that table, while D and trimming were established from the DNA sequence. The sample consists of 45,000 to 70,000 clones, around four fifths of them appearing once. The sample is drawn from a study of cytomegalovirus exposure and HLA in healthy donors. The wider study: Previous work identified 120 million or so unique TCR beta sequences from around 170 million T cells. There were about 86 million unique TCRs (from HLA-typed donors) in an early data release. Study-level results: Several of the most significant clusters appeared linked to common viral pathogens, based on a later analysis.

The receptor comes from a man aged 25-45 years in good health and CMV-seronegative. What was sequenced was PBMCs. The chain links TRBV5-4 to TRBJ1-2; 8 bases are a match to TRBD1. CDR3 nucleotide sequence: TGTGCCAGCAGCGGCCGGGACAGGAGTATCTACACCTTC. Amino acid sequence: CASSGRDRSIYTF.